These T cell receptor beta chains were read from a single sample in a study of blood T cells in healthy people across ages. TCRdb redid the calling of the 5' RACE reads with MiXCR, one entry per CDR3 protein. Of about 1.5 million distinct CDR3 sequences listed, 42% are singletons. The sequenced sample was blood. The receptors come from a woman under 30 in good health. Both conserved end residues are part of each CDR3. A D gene is named only where the DNA matches it firmly. A clone size is listed for some rows: how often the clone was seen (once, few, many), or a class if it is expanded.

J | size | D | V | DNA | CDR3
TRBJ2-7 | . | TRBD2 | TRBV12-3/TRBV12-4 | TGTGCCAGCAGTTTCGCTAGCGGGAGGGAGAGCTCCTACGAGCAGTACTTC | CASSFASGRESSYEQYF
TRBJ2-3 | few | TRBD1 | TRBV20-1 | TGCAGTGCTAGAGATCAACAGGGGACGGATACGCAGTATTTT | CSARDQQGTDTQYF
TRBJ2-1 | . | TRBD2 | TRBV20-1 | TGCAGTGCTAGAGATCGCGGGAGGGCCAGATACAATGAGCAGTTCTTC | CSARDRGRARYNEQFF
TRBJ1-2 | . | . | TRBV20-1 | TGCAGTGCTAGAGATCCCTTGTGTGGCTACACTTTC | CSARDPLCGYTF
TRBJ1-1 | . | . | TRBV4-3 | TGCGCCAGCAGCCAAGTCAAGAGCACTGAAGCTTTCTTT | CASSQVKSTEAFF
TRBJ2-5 | few | . | TRBV9 | TGTGCCAGCAGCGGGATAGAGTCGACCCAGTACTTC | CASSGIESTQYF
TRBJ2-7 | few | TRBD1 | TRBV7-2 | TGTGCCAGCAGCTTGGACAGGGGGCCCAACTACGAGCAGTACTTC | CASSLDRGPNYEQYF
TRBJ1-6 | few | TRBD1 | TRBV4-3 | TGCGCCAGCAGCCAAGATCTTGGACAGGGGAATTCACCCCTCCACTTT | CASSQDLGQGNSPLHF
TRBJ1-4 | once | . | TRBV6-2/TRBV6-3 | TGTGCCAGCAGTTACTCCGAAAAGCGGCTGTTTTTT | CASSYSEKRLFF
TRBJ1-4 | . | TRBD1 | TRBV2 | TGTGCCAGTTTAGGACAGGTCCTTAATGAAAAACTGTTTTTT | CASLGQVLNEKLFF
TRBJ2-4 | . | . | TRBV6-5 | TGTGCCAGCAGTGATTCGGGGCGCGAGGACATTCAGTACTTC | CASSDSGREDIQYF
TRBJ1-4 | few | . | TRBV24-1 | TGTGCCACCAGTGCCGGAGACATGCGTAATGAAAAACTGTTTTTT | CATSAGDMRNEKLFF
TRBJ1-1 | few | . | TRBV7-9 | TGTGCCAGCACCCCCGGCAGCGGCACTGAAGCTTTCTTT | CASTPGSGTEAFF
TRBJ1-1 | . | . | TRBV7-2 | TGTGCCAGCAGCTTAGCGCGGGGGGGCGCTGAAGCTTTCTTT | CASSLARGGAEAFF
TRBJ1-4 | few | . | TRBV6-1 | TGTGCCAGCAGCCGGAGGGGCTACGGATGGGCAACTAATGAAAAACTGTTTTTT | CASSRRGYGWATNEKLFF
TRBJ2-3 | . | . | TRBV15 | TGTGCCACCAGCAGAGATCAGGCTTCCAGGGATACGCAGTATTTT | CATSRDQASRDTQYF
TRBJ1-4 | . | TRBD1 | TRBV2 | TGTGCCAGCAGTGACCAGGGGGCGAGTGAAAAACTGTTTTTT | CASSDQGASEKLFF
TRBJ2-5 | few | . | TRBV6-5 | TGTGCCAGTATGGGGGGCTCAACAGAGACCCAGTACTTC | CASMGGSTETQYF
TRBJ2-1 | few | TRBD1 | TRBV4-2 | TGTGCCAGCAGCCACCTCGGGACAGGGGACTACAATGAGCAGTTCTTC | CASSHLGTGDYNEQFF
TRBJ2-7 | few | . | TRBV25-1 | TGTGCCAGCACCGGGGCTGCGGCCTACGAGCAGTACTTC | CASTGAAAYEQYF
TRBJ2-6 | many | . | TRBV4-1 | TGCGCCAGCAGCCATCAAACCGTCTCCCGGGCCAACGTCCTGACTTTC | CASSHQTVSRANVLTF
TRBJ2-3 | . | . | TRBV20-1 | TGCAGTGCTAGAGCACCCACTAGCCGGGCTACAGATACGCAGTATTTT | CSARAPTSRATDTQYF
TRBJ2-5 | once | . | TRBV7-2 | TGTGCCAGCAGCTTAGATCTGGGAGGCAGGGGGCAGTACTTC | CASSLDLGGRGQYF
TRBJ2-1 | . | . | TRBV20-1 | TGCAGTGCTAGAGAATGGAGCGCCTACAATGAGCAGTTCTTC | CSAREWSAYNEQFF
TRBJ1-4 | . | . | TRBV6-5 | TGTGCCAGCAGTTATTGGCAGGGGCAGGAAAAACTGTTTTTT | CASSYWQGQEKLFF
TRBJ1-2 | . | TRBD1 | TRBV12-3/TRBV12-4 | TGTGCCAACAGTTATGGGGACAGAGGTGCGGAAGTGGGCTATGGCTACACCTTC | CANSYGDRGAEVGYGYTF
TRBJ2-7 | once | TRBD1 | TRBV15 | TGTGCCACCAGCAGAACGGACAGGGAGACCCCCTACGAGCAGTACTTC | CATSRTDRETPYEQYF
TRBJ2-1 | . | . | TRBV20-1 | TGCAGTGCTAGAGAGGACGGGAGCGGTAATGAGCAGTTCTTC | CSAREDGSGNEQFF
TRBJ2-2 | few | TRBD1 | TRBV2 | TGTGCCAGCAGTCGACAGGGGACGAACACCGGGGAGCTGTTTTTT | CASSRQGTNTGELFF
TRBJ2-1 | . | TRBD2 | TRBV6-2/TRBV6-3 | TGTGCCAGCAGCGAAACTAGCGCATTCAATGAGCAGTTCTTC | CASSETSAFNEQFF
TRBJ2-4 | few | . | TRBV4-3 | TGCGCCAGCAGCCAAGATATCAGCTTAAACATTCAGTACTTC | CASSQDISLNIQYF
TRBJ2-7 | . | . | TRBV4-3 | TGCGCCAGCAGCCATTCGGGACATGAGCAGTACTTC | CASSHSGHEQYF
TRBJ2-1 | many | . | TRBV12-3/TRBV12-4 | TGTGCCAGCAGCTTAACCTACAATGAGCAGTTCTTC | CASSLTYNEQFF
TRBJ2-7 | . | . | TRBV4-3 | TGCGCCAGCAGCCAAGATCGACGGGGATGGGAGCAGTACTTC | CASSQDRRGWEQYF
TRBJ2-7 | . | TRBD2 | TRBV20-1 | TGCAGTACTAGAGCGGGGACCGTCACCCCCTACGAGCAGTACTTC | CSTRAGTVTPYEQYF
TRBJ2-3 | . | TRBD2 | TRBV11-2 | TGTGCCAGCAGCTTAGCGCCAGCGGGAGGTTCACATACGCAGTATTTT | CASSLAPAGGSHTQYF
TRBJ1-5 | . | . | TRBV27 | TGTGCCGCCGGAGGGGCAAATCAGCCCCAGCATTTT | CAAGGANQPQHF
TRBJ2-1 | . | . | TRBV6-5 | TGTGCCAGCAGCCCCCTTACAGGGCCCGTTAACAATGAGCAGTTCTTC | CASSPLTGPVNNEQFF
TRBJ2-7 | . | . | TRBV28 | TGTGCCAGCAGCCCTACAAGATATGGCTACGAGCAGTACTTC | CASSPTRYGYEQYF
TRBJ1-4 | few | TRBD1 | TRBV4-1 | TGCGCCAGCAGCCAGCATCAGGGGGCATCTAATGAAAAACTGTTTTTT | CASSQHQGASNEKLFF
TRBJ2-1 | . | . | TRBV28 | TGTGCCAGCAGTTTAGAGGCTAGCTACGATGAGCAGTTCTTC | CASSLEASYDEQFF
TRBJ1-2 | many | . | TRBV6-5 | TGTGCCAGCAGCTCCGACATCTATGGCTACACCTTC | CASSSDIYGYTF
TRBJ2-1 | . | . | TRBV7-9 | TGTGCCAGCAGCATACTGCAGGGTTTACTCAATGAGCAGTTCTTC | CASSILQGLLNEQFF
TRBJ2-7 | . | TRBD2 | TRBV4-3 | TGCGCCAGCAGCCAAGATCTGGCTAGCGGTTACAATGAGCAGTACTTC | CASSQDLASGYNEQYF
TRBJ2-4 | . | TRBD1 | TRBV6-2/TRBV6-3 | TGTGCCAGCAGCTTCACAGGGGTAGCCAAAAACATTCAGTACTTC | CASSFTGVAKNIQYF